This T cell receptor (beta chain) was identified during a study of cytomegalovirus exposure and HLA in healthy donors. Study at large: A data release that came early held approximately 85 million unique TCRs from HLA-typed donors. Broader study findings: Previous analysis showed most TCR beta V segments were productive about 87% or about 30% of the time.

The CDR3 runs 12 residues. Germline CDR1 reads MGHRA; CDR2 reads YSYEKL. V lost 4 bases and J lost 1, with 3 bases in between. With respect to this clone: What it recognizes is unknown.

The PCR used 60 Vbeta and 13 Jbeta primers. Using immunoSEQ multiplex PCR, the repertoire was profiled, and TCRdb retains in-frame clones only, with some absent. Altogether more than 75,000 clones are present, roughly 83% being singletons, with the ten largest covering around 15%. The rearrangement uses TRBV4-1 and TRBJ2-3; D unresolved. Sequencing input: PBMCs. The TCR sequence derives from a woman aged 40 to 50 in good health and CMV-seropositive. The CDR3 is CASSPCTDTQYF. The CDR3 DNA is TGCGCCAGCAGCCCCTGCACAGATACGCAGTATTTT.